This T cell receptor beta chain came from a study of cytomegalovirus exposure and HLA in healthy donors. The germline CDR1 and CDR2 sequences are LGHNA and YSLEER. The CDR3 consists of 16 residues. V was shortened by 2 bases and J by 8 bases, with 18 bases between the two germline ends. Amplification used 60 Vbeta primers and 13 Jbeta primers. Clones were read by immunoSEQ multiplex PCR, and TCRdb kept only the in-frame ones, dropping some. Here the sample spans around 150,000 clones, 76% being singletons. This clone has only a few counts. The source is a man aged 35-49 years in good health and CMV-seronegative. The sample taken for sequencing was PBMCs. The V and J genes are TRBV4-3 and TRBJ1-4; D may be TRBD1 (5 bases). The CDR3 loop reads CASSQPPGHSGEKLFF. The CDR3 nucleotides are TGCGCCAGCAGCCAACCACCAGGTCACTCAGGGGAAAAACTGTTTTTT.